Included here is one TCR beta chain sequence, with context. The data originate from a study of blood T cell repertoires in COVID-19. Looked up from germline, CDR1 is SGHNT and CDR2 is YYREEE (reference sequence). The J segment lost 0 bases and the V segment lost 4 bases, leaving 14 bases of the junction unmatched. There are 18 residues in the CDR3. Profiling relied on immunoSEQ multiplex PCR, and the TCRdb table lists in-frame clones only, not all of them. The table shows a few hundred thousand clones, with around 90% occurring only once. The TCR originated in a man aged 18 to 30 with COVID-19, enrolled during active disease. The chain carries TRBV5-4 and TRBJ2-3; 7 bases fit TRBD2. The source material was peripheral blood. CDR3: CASSLPSGIPLSTDTQYF. CDR3 bases: TGTGCCAGCAGCCTGCCCAGCGGGATCCCGCTAAGCACAGATACGCAGTATTTT.